These 23 T cell receptor beta chains originate from one sample sequenced in a study of T cell responses to AZD1222 COVID-19 vaccine. The protocol was immunoSEQ multiplex PCR, while the TCRdb copy is restricted to in-frame clones and leaves out a portion. The sample lists 90,000 to 120,000 clones; around 89% were seen once. The sample in question was peripheral blood, obtained on day 0 of AZD1222 vaccination. Receptors originate from an adult in good health.

The gene calls are TRBV5-6 and TRBJ1-5; D is unresolved. The CDR3 totals 15 residues. CDR1 and CDR2 from the germline V gene are SGHDT and YYEEEE. V lost 3 bases to trimming and J lost 3 bases, with 13 bases between them. The CDR3 DNA reads TGTGCCAGCAGCTCATGGGTTGGACTCAATCAGCCCCAGCATTTT. Residues: CASSSWVGLNQPQHF.

This chain links TRBV7-3 with TRBJ1-2; D is uncertain. Germline V gene sequence: CDR1 SGHTA, CDR2 FQGTGA. Trimming took 5 bases from V and 2 from J, leaving 12 bases between them. This CDR3 spans 14 amino acids. This chain's CDR3 is CASSPAATNYGYTF. The CDR3 DNA sequence: TGTGCCAGCAGCCCCGCGGCGACGAACTATGGCTACACCTTC.

In its sample, this clone was seen a few times. The gene calls are TRBV28 and TRBJ1-4, with D hard to call. The CDR3 is 13 residues long. V was cut by 8 bases and J by 12 bases, with 19 bases left in between. Germline CDR1 MDHEN, CDR2 SYDVKM. CDR3 sequence reads: CASVRAAREELFF. The DNA of the CDR3 is TGTGCCAGCGTCCGGGCAGCTCGGGAGGAACTGTTTTTT.

The chain recombines TRBV5-4 with TRBJ1-3; no definite D call. Germline V gene sequence: CDR1 SGHNT, CDR2 YYREEE (reference sequence). CDR3 length equals 15 residues. V was cut by 2 bases and J by 1 base, with 10 bases left in between. The CDR3 loop reads CASSFGHYSGNTIYF. In DNA, the CDR3 is TGTGCCAGCAGCTTTGGGCATTATTCTGGAAACACCATATATTTT.

The J gene is TRBJ2-7, the V gene TRBV19; 8 positions agree with TRBD2. V was pared by 3 bases and J by 2 bases, with 3 bases of the junction left unmatched. In germline, CDR1 is LNHDA, CDR2 SQIVND (reference sequence). This CDR3 is 14 amino acids long. The chain's CDR3 is CASSIGLAPYEQYF. DNA for the CDR3: TGTGCCAGTAGTATTGGACTAGCCCCCTACGAGCAGTACTTC.

The chain couples TRBV5-8 to TRBJ2-1; 11 bases fit TRBD2. Trimming removed 1 base from V and 1 base from J; junction bases left unmatched: 7. In germline, CDR1 is SGHTS, CDR2 YDEGEE. CDR3 length equals 18 residues. CDR3 protein: CASSLSVAGGSSYNEQFF. DNA for the CDR3: TGTGCCAGCAGCTTGTCGGTAGCGGGAGGGTCGTCCTACAATGAGCAGTTCTTC.

This clone was seen a handful of times. This sequence joins TRBV7-6 and TRBJ2-7; a weak D match, TRBD2 (7 bases). The CDR3 is 15 residues long. V was clipped by 5 bases and J by 6 bases, with 20 bases between them. Per the germline V gene, CDR1 is SGHVS and CDR2 is FNYEAQ. Written as DNA, the CDR3 is TGTGCCAGCAGCCTGGGAGGGCAGGGGAAGAGCGAGCAGTACTTC. Its translation: CASSLGGQGKSEQYF.

The CDR3 spells CAWRLAGDYNEQFF. The CDR3 bases are TGTGCCTGGAGGTTAGCGGGAGACTACAATGAGCAGTTCTTC. The V gene is TRBV30, the J gene TRBJ2-1, with 9 bases identical to TRBD2. Germline V gene data show CDR1 as GTSNPN and CDR2 as SVGIG (reference sequence). This CDR3 is 14 amino acids long. After removal of 3 bases from V and 3 bases from J, the junction contained 3 bases not matched to a gene.

This sequence joins TRBV28 and TRBJ1-6, with D hard to call. V lost 5 bases to trimming and J lost 7 bases, with 21 bases between them. This CDR3 has 17 amino acids. Germline values: CDR1 MDHEN, CDR2 SYDVKM. CDR3 sequence reads: CASSISGISARNSPLHF. The CDR3 DNA reads TGTGCCAGCAGTATATCTGGCATCTCGGCGAGGAATTCACCCCTCCACTTT.

The V gene is TRBV19, the J gene TRBJ1-5; weak D call: TRBD1 (6 bases). Trimming cost V 7 bases and J 5 bases, with 18 bases left between them. The CDR3 loop spans 15 amino acids. Germline V gene sequence: CDR1 LNHDA, CDR2 SQIVND (reference sequence). CDR3 region: CASTSIVAGDQPQHF. CDR3 sequence (DNA): TGTGCCAGTACCTCAATCGTGGCAGGGGATCAGCCCCAGCATTTT.

V gene TRBV5-4 combines with J gene TRBJ2-1; 7 positions agree with TRBD2. Germline assignment: CDR1 SGHNT and CDR2 YYREEE (reference sequence). The CDR3 is 14 amino acids. Germline trimming cut 4 bases from V and 6 bases from J; bases unmatched to any gene: 7. In nucleotides, the CDR3 is TGTGCCAGCAGCCCCGTGGGGGGGGGCAATGAGCAGTTCTTC. This translates into CASSPVGGGNEQFF.

This chain joins TRBV12-3 or TRBV12-4 and TRBJ1-1; D gene ambiguous. The germline V and J ends were trimmed by 8 bases and 3 bases, with 13 bases remaining between them. The CDR3 consists of 13 residues. CDR3 sequence reads: CASRYGSYTEAFF. The CDR3 nucleotides read TGTGCCAGCCGGTACGGAAGTTACACTGAAGCTTTCTTT.

As DNA, the CDR3 is TGTGCCAGCTCCCCCGGGACACAAACCTACGAGCAGTACTTC. Protein sequence: CASSPGTQTYEQYF. The chain combines TRBV18 with TRBJ2-7; D possibly corresponds to TRBD1 (6 bases). Germline CDR1 KGHSH, CDR2 LQKENI. The V end was cut by 6 bases, the J end by 2 bases, with 14 bases between. The CDR3 totals 14 residues.

The chain employs TRBV7-2 and TRBJ2-1, with D possibly being TRBD2 (6 bases). This CDR3 spans 16 amino acids. CDR1 is SGHTA, CDR2 FQGNSA, per germline. The germline V and J ends were trimmed by 1 base and 7 bases, with 17 bases remaining between them. The CDR3 loop is CASSLGVAALRNEQFF. The CDR3 nucleotides are TGTGCCAGCAGCTTAGGGGTAGCGGCCCTAAGAAATGAGCAGTTCTTC.

The chain recombines TRBV4-1 with TRBJ2-3, with 8 bases lining up with TRBD2. Per germline, CDR1 MGHRA and CDR2 YSYEKL. CDR3 size: 15 residues. Losses at the gene ends were 2 bases for V and 4 bases for J; bases not matched to a gene: 5. The CDR3 bases are TGCGCCAGCAGCCAACGGGAGGGTGGCGCAGATACGCAGTATTTT. Translated, it gives CASSQREGGADTQYF.

J is TRBJ2-7 and V is TRBV6-5; 9 positions agree with TRBD2. J lost 4 bases, V lost 0 bases, and 4 bases had no gene match. The CDR3 is 15 residues long. Germline values: CDR1 MNHEY, CDR2 SVGAGI. The CDR3 loop reads CASSYSAGGPYEQYF. The CDR3 nucleotides read TGTGCCAGCAGTTACTCGGCGGGAGGGCCGTACGAGCAGTACTTC.

The genes are TRBV5-4 and TRBJ2-7; 13 bases line up with TRBD2. The V gene's germline CDR1 is SGHNT and CDR2 YYREEE (reference sequence). The junction had 5 bases not matched to a gene; V was cut back by 3 bases and J by 5 bases. The CDR3 spans 15 residues. CDR3 in DNA: TGTGCCAGCAGCTCAGCCGGGACTAGCGGGAACGAGCAGTACTTC. Translated, it gives CASSSAGTSGNEQYF.

This clone was observed a handful of times. The CDR3 bases are TGTGCCAGCAGTCTCTCCAGCAACTCTGGAAACACCATATATTTT. This sequence encodes CASSLSSNSGNTIYF. The rearrangement joins TRBV27 to TRBJ1-3; no clear D gene. Germline-derived CDR1 and CDR2 are MNHEY and SMNVEV (reference sequence). Trimming stripped 5 bases from V and 0 bases from J, with 11 bases between. This CDR3 spans 15 amino acids.

This rearrangement joins TRBV7-3 to TRBJ2-1; TRBD2 matches 9 bases. The CDR3 extends over 16 amino acids. In germline, CDR1 is SGHTA, CDR2 FQGTGA. V was pared by 8 bases and J by 7 bases, with 15 bases of the junction left unmatched. The CDR3 reads CASSLRAGGGLNEQFF. The CDR3 nucleotides read TGTGCCAGCTCTCTCCGTGCGGGAGGGGGTCTGAATGAGCAGTTCTTC.

This clone appeared a single time. The chain joins TRBV15 to TRBJ1-1; 9 nucleotides match TRBD1. The CDR3 totals 14 residues. CDR1 LNHNV and CDR2 YYDKDF come from the germline V gene (reference sequence). The V gene end was trimmed by 5 bases and the J gene end by 5 bases; junction bases not matched to a gene: 6. CDR3 DNA sequence: TGTGCCACCAGCGCGACAGGGGGTAGGACTGAAGCTTTCTTT. This gives the protein CATSATGGRTEAFF.

This chain joins TRBV19 and TRBJ1-5, with 7 bases that match TRBD1. Per the germline V gene, CDR1 is LNHDA and CDR2 is SQIVND (reference sequence). CDR3 length: 15 amino acids. V was pared by 4 bases and J by 4 bases, with 7 bases of the junction left unmatched. The DNA of the CDR3 is TGTGCCAGTAGTACCTCAACAGGGGCGAATCAGCCCCAGCATTTT. Its protein product is CASSTSTGANQPQHF.

The chain couples TRBV5-5 to TRBJ2-7; D unresolved. The V gene lost 3 bases and the J gene lost 4 bases, with 20 bases spanning the gap. CDR1 is SGHKS and CDR2 is YYEKEE in the germline V gene (reference sequence). The CDR3 spans 16 residues. Here the CDR3 DNA reads TGTGCCAGCAGCTCGTTGGTGGAGTCTGGTGTTTACGAGCAGTACTTC. Its protein product is CASSSLVESGVYEQYF.

This chain connects TRBV7-9 to TRBJ1-4; 9 nucleotides align to TRBD1. The germline V gene encodes CDR1 SEHNR and CDR2 FQNEAQ (reference sequence). After removal of 6 bases from V and 8 bases from J, the junction contained 1 base not matched to a gene. CDR3 length: 12 residues. CDR3 region: CASSGQGEKLFF. CDR3 sequence (DNA): TGTGCCAGCAGTGGACAGGGGGAAAAACTGTTTTTT. Together with reference TRBV7-9 and TRBJ1-4, the CDR3 gives the full variable domain: DTGVSQNPRHKITKRGQNVTFRCDPISEHNRLYWYRQTLGQGPEFLTYFQNEAQLEKSRLLSDRFSAERPKGSFSTLEIQRTEQGDSAMYLCASSGQGEKLFFGSGTQLSVL.